A selection of T cell receptor beta chains follows, all from one sample in a study of shared clonotypes between healthy human individuals. The protocol was immunoSEQ multiplex PCR, while the TCRdb copy is restricted to in-frame clones and leaves out a portion. The data hold roughly 1,800,000 clones, with less than 95% observed a single time. Sequenced material: naive CD8+ T cells sorted from blood. The origin of the receptors is a man aged 18 to 29 in good health. Both conserved end residues are part of each CDR3. A D gene is named only where the DNA matches it firmly. Rows give clone size only sometimes, using once, few, many, or a class for an expanded clone.

>TRBD1|TRBJ1-2|TRBV6-5|NA
TGTGCCAGCAGCTGGGGACAGTTC
CASSWGQF
>NA|TRBJ2-2|TRBV7-9|NA
TGTGCCAGCAGCTTCGGAGGGATCGGGGAGCTGTTTTTT
CASSFGGIGELFF
>TRBD2|TRBJ2-1|TRBV2|NA
TGTGCCAGCAGTTCTTGGACTAGCGGGAGGGCCAACCTTTACAATGAGCAGTTCTTC
CASSSWTSGRANLYNEQFF
>TRBD2|TRBJ2-7|TRBV9|NA
TGTGCCAGCAGCGTATCTTCGGGGGGGTCCTACGAGCAGTACTTC
CASSVSSGGSYEQYF
>NA|TRBJ2-3|TRBV5-4|NA
TGTGCCAGCAGCCCAGCCCCAGATACGCAGTATTTT
CASSPAPDTQYF
>NA|TRBJ1-2|TRBV28|NA
TGTGCCAGCAGTTTTAGGGGGGGGCTTCTTGGCTACACCTTC
CASSFRGGLLGYTF
>NA|TRBJ1-1|TRBV28|NA
TGTGCCAGCGATCCACTCAGCACTGAAGCTTTCTTT
CASDPLSTEAFF
>NA|TRBJ1-1|TRBV9|NA
TGTGCCAGCAGCCCCCTTTTGCCAACCGGCACTGAAGCTTTCTTT
CASSPLLPTGTEAFF
>NA|TRBJ2-3|TRBV4-1|once
TGCGCCAGCAGCCATGAAGCGAACACAGATACGCAGTATTTT
CASSHEANTDTQYF
>NA|TRBJ2-5|TRBV7-9|once
TGTGCCAGCAGCTCCGAGGGGGAGACCCAGTACTTC
CASSSEGETQYF
>TRBD1|TRBJ2-7|TRBV27|NA
TGTGCCAGCAGTCTAACTCACAGGGGTAGTGACGAGCAGTACTTC
CASSLTHRGSDEQYF
>NA|TRBJ1-1|TRBV6-5|NA
TGTGCCAGCAGTTACTCGAATGGGAACACTGAAGCTTTCTTT
CASSYSNGNTEAFF
>NA|TRBJ2-7|TRBV28|NA
TGTGCCAGCAGTTTACTTCTCTCCTCCGGGGAGTCCTCCTACGAGCAGTACTTC
CASSLLLSSGESSYEQYF
>NA|TRBJ2-5|TRBV7-9|NA
TGTGCCAGCAGCTCGAACAGCGAGTTGGGAGAGACCCAGTACTTC
CASSSNSELGETQYF
>NA|TRBJ2-7|TRBV5-6|NA
TGTGCCAGCAGCACACCGTGGGGTAGGCTATACGAGCAGTACTTC
CASSTPWGRLYEQYF
>NA|TRBJ2-7|TRBV19|NA
TGTGCCAGTTCCTCGGCGGTTGCTTACGAGCAGTACTTC
CASSSAVAYEQYF
>TRBD2|TRBJ2-5|TRBV5-4|NA
TGTGCCAGCAGCTTTAGCGGGGGAGAGACCCAGTACTTC
CASSFSGGETQYF
>TRBD1|TRBJ2-5|TRBV28|NA
TGTGCCAGCAGCTGGACAGGGGGCCCCCAAGAGACCCAGTACTTC
CASSWTGGPQETQYF
>TRBD1|TRBJ2-2|TRBV4-1|NA
TGCGCCAGCAGCGGGACAGGGGGAAACACCGGGGAGCTGTTTTTT
CASSGTGGNTGELFF
>NA|TRBJ1-1|TRBV7-3|NA
TGTGCCAGCAGCTTAACCGGGGGGAACACTGAAGCTTTCTTT
CASSLTGGNTEAFF
>NA|TRBJ1-2|TRBV19|NA
TGTGCCAGTAGTATTATCTCCGGTTGGGATGGCTACACCTTC
CASSIISGWDGYTF
>TRBD2|TRBJ2-1|TRBV7-6|NA
TGTGCCAGCAGCTTAGTACTGTTGAGCGGGAGTAGGGACAATGAGCAGTTCTTC
CASSLVLLSGSRDNEQFF
>TRBD1|TRBJ2-1|TRBV15|NA
TGTGCCACCAGCGTCCGGGACAGCTCCTACAATGAGCAGTTCTTC
CATSVRDSSYNEQFF
>NA|TRBJ2-2|TRBV9|NA
TGTGCCAGCAGCGTAGAGACTTCCACAGGGGAGCTGTTTTTT
CASSVETSTGELFF
>NA|TRBJ2-7|TRBV12-5|NA
TGTGCTAGTGGTTTATGGGACGCCCCCTACGAGCAGTACTTC
CASGLWDAPYEQYF
>NA|TRBJ2-7|TRBV10-2|NA
TGCGCCAGCAGTGGGCAGTTTAACTTCGAGCAGTACTTC
CASSGQFNFEQYF
>TRBD2|TRBJ2-7|TRBV4-3|NA
TGCGCCAGCAGCCAAGTAGCGGGGTCCTACGAGCAGTACTTC
CASSQVAGSYEQYF
>NA|TRBJ2-7|TRBV5-6|NA
TGTGCCAGCCAACCGGGACATATCTACGAGCAGTACTTC
CASQPGHIYEQYF
>TRBD2|TRBJ2-3|TRBV7-8|NA
TGTGCCAGCAGCTTAGGGGGGACTACGGGAGATACGCAGTATTTT
CASSLGGTTGDTQYF
>TRBD2|TRBJ2-5|TRBV9|NA
TGTGCCAGCAGCTTAGCGGGAGGGGGCTCCCAAGAGACCCAGTACTTC
CASSLAGGGSQETQYF
>TRBD1|TRBJ2-7|TRBV4-3|NA
TGCGCCAGCAGCCCCCGACAGGGGGCATCCTACGAGCAGTACTTC
CASSPRQGASYEQYF
>TRBD2|TRBJ2-1|TRBV4-3|NA
TGCGCCAGCAGCAATAGACTAGCGGGAGAGAATGAGCAGTTCTTC
CASSNRLAGENEQFF
>TRBD2|TRBJ2-5|TRBV29-1|NA
TGCAGCACGGGAGGAGGGATTTTAGAGACCCAGTACTTC
CSTGGGILETQYF
>TRBD1|TRBJ1-4|TRBV28|once
TGTGCCAGCACCCGGAGGGCGGGACAGGGAAAACTGTTTTTT
CASTRRAGQGKLFF
>TRBD2|TRBJ2-7|TRBV5-1|NA
TGCGCCAGCAGCTTGAGAGCGGGAGGCGCCTACGAGCAGTACTTC
CASSLRAGGAYEQYF
>NA|TRBJ2-7|TRBV4-1|NA
TGCGCCAGCAGCCAAGATGGGGAAGAGCAGTACTTC
CASSQDGEEQYF
>NA|TRBJ2-3|TRBV27|NA
TGTGCCAGCAGTAGGTCGAATGTAGGGTTTTACCCCACAGATACGCAGTATTTT
CASSRSNVGFYPTDTQYF
>TRBD1|TRBJ2-7|TRBV29-1|NA
TGCAGCGTTGAATTGGACAGGGGCTACGAGCAGTACTTC
CSVELDRGYEQYF
>NA|TRBJ2-7|TRBV12-5|NA
TGTGCTAGTGGACCCGACGTCTACGAGCAGTACTTC
CASGPDVYEQYF
>TRBD2|TRBJ2-1|TRBV7-9|NA
TGTGCCAGCAGCCCCTGGCGGGAGGGTTACAATGAGCAGTTCTTC
CASSPWREGYNEQFF
>TRBD2|TRBJ2-3|TRBV5-1|NA
TGCGCCAGCAGCCTGCGGGGGGCCGTGACAGATACGCAGTATTTT
CASSLRGAVTDTQYF
>NA|TRBJ2-7|TRBV5-1|NA
TGCGCCAGCAGCTACTCGCCACAATCCGAGCAGTACTTC
CASSYSPQSEQYF
>TRBD2|TRBJ2-2|TRBV4-3|NA
TGCGCCAGCAGCTCGCACCCCGGCGGGAGTAAGACCGGGGAGCTGTTTTTT
CASSSHPGGSKTGELFF
>NA|TRBJ2-5|TRBV27|NA
TGTGCCAGCAGTTCTAGGTCAGCGGTTGGGCTCGAAGAGACCCAGTACTTC
CASSSRSAVGLEETQYF
>NA|TRBJ2-7|TRBV19|NA
TGTGCCAGTAGTATTTCGACCCGTTACGAGCAGTACTTC
CASSISTRYEQYF
>NA|TRBJ1-4|TRBV30|few
TGTGCCTGGAGAGGGGACCCTGCTGGGGAAAAACTGTTTTTT
CAWRGDPAGEKLFF
>NA|TRBJ2-3|TRBV18|NA
TGTGCCAGCTCACTGATGGGCCATGGCACAGATACGCAGTATTTT
CASSLMGHGTDTQYF
>NA|TRBJ1-2|TRBV19|NA
TGTGCCAGTAGTACAGCTTGGGGGGCCGATGGCTACACCTTC
CASSTAWGADGYTF
>NA|TRBJ1-1|TRBV5-4|once
TGTGCCAGCACCCGCGATAGCATGAACACTGAAGCTTTCTTT
CASTRDSMNTEAFF
>TRBD2|TRBJ2-3|TRBV9|NA
TGTGCCAGCAGGAGGACTAGCGGGAGAAGTGGCACAGATACGCAGTATTTT
CASRRTSGRSGTDTQYF
>NA|TRBJ2-7|TRBV27|NA
TGTGCCAGCAGTTATTACGGTTCCTACGAGCAGTACTTC
CASSYYGSYEQYF
>NA|TRBJ1-5|TRBV6-5|NA
TGTGCCAGCAGTTACGGAGTAAATCAGCCCCAGCATTTT
CASSYGVNQPQHF
>NA|TRBJ2-3|TRBV6-5|NA
TGTGCCAGCAGTTTTTCATCGGGTACGCAGTATTTT
CASSFSSGTQYF